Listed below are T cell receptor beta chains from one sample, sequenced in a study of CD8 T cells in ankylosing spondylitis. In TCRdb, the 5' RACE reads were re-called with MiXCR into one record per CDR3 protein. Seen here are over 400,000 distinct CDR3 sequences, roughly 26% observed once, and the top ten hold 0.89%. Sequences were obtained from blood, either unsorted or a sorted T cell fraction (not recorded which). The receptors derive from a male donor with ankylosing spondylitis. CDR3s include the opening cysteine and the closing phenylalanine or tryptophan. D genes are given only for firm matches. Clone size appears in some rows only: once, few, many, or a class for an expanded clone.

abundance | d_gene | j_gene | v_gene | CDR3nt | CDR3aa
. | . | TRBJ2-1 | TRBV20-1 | TGCAGTTCCCGGGAGGGGGCAGCCTACAATGAGCAGTTCTTC | CSSREGAAYNEQFF
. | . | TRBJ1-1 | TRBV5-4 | TGTGCCAGCAGCTTTACGACAGGGAACACTGAAGCTTTCTTT | CASSFTTGNTEAFF
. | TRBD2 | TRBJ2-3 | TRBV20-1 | TGCAGTGCTAGAGAACTAGCGGGGTACGATACGCAGTATTTT | CSARELAGYDTQYF
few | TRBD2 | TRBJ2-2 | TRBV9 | TGTGCCAGCAGCGTAGCGGCTAGCGGGAGTGGTGGGCCCGGGGAGCTGTTTTTT | CASSVAASGSGGPGELFF
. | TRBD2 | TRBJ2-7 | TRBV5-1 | TGCGCCAGCAGCGAACAGGGCGGGAGGGCCCTCGAGCAGTACTTC | CASSEQGGRALEQYF
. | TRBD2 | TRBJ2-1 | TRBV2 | TGTGCCAGCAGCCGGGAGGGACGCTACAATGAGCAGTTCTTC | CASSREGRYNEQFF
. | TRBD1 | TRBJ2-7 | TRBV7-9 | TGTGCCAGCAGCACCAAGACAGGGAATTACGAGCAGTACTTC | CASSTKTGNYEQYF
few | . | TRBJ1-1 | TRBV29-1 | TGCAGCGTGTTGAACAGGGCCACTGAAGCTTTCTTT | CSVLNRATEAFF
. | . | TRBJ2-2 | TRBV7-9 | TGTGCCAGCAGCAGGGACGTAGCTGGGGAGCTGTTTTTT | CASSRDVAGELFF
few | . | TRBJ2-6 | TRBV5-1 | TGCGCCAGCAGAGAGGATGGGGCCAACGTCCTGACTTTC | CASREDGANVLTF
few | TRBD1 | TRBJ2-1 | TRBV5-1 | TGCGCCAGCAGCAGAGGTCCGGGACAGGGGTATGAGCAGTTCTTC | CASSRGPGQGYEQFF
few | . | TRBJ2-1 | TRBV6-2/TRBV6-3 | TGTGCCAGCAGTTCTTGGTCCTACAATGAGCAGTTCTTC | CASSSWSYNEQFF
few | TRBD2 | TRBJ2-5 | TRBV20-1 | TGCAGTGCTAGAGTGGGTAGCGGGAGGGAGACCCAGTACTTC | CSARVGSGRETQYF
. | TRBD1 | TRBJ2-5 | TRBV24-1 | TGTGCCACCAGTGAACAGGGGCACGAGACCCAGTACTTC | CATSEQGHETQYF
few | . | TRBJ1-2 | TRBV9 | TGTGCCAGCAGCGTAGGGCAGTCCTATGGCTACACCTTC | CASSVGQSYGYTF
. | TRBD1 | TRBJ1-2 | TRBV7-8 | TGTGCCAGCAGCAGGGGGGACAGGGGGGCCTATGGCTACACCTTC | CASSRGDRGAYGYTF
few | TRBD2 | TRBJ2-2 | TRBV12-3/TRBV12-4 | TGTGCCAGCAGTTCTTCTAGCGGGAGAGGAGGGGCCTCGAACACCGGGGAGCTGTTTTTT | CASSSSSGRGGASNTGELFF
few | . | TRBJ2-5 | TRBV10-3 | TGTGCCATCAGGAACCCGGGAGCCATACAAGAGACCCAGTACTTC | CAIRNPGAIQETQYF
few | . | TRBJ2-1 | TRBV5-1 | TGCGCCAGCAGCTTGGAAGGACTCCCCGGCAATGAGCAGTTCTTC | CASSLEGLPGNEQFF
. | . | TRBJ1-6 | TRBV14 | TGTGCCAGCAGCTCGACAAGATATAATTCACCCCTCCACTTT | CASSSTRYNSPLHF
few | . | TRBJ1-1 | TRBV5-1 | TGCGCCAGCAGCTCTGCGGGGACCCAAGGGACTGAAGCTTTCTTT | CASSSAGTQGTEAFF
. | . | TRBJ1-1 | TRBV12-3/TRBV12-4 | TGTGCCAGCAGTTTAAAGGGGGGGCCTCTGAACACTGAAGCTTTCTTT | CASSLKGGPLNTEAFF
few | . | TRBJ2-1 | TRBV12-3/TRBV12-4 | TGTGCCAGCACTCCCCGCCCTAATGAGCAGTTCTTC | CASTPRPNEQFF
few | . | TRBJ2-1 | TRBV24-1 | TGTGCCACCAGTGATTTGCAGGGGTTTAGCTACAATGAGCAGTTCTTC | CATSDLQGFSYNEQFF
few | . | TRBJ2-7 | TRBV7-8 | TGTGCCAGCAGCTTTCGCCAGGCGCCGTCCTCCTACGAGCAGTACTTC | CASSFRQAPSSYEQYF
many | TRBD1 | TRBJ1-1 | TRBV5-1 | TGCGCCAGCAGCTCTGGACAGGGTGAGAACACTGAAGCTTTCTTT | CASSSGQGENTEAFF
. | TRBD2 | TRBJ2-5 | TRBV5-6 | TGTGCCAGCAGCGAAGTGCGACTAGCAGTTAAAGAGACCCAGTACTTC | CASSEVRLAVKETQYF
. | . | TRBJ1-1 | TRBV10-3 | TGTGCCATCAGCAGAGAGGACAGTGGGGGATCAGCTTTCTTT | CAISREDSGGSAFF
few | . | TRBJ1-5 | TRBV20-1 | TGCAGTGCCAGTAGGCAGGGAAATCAGCCCCAGCATTTT | CSASRQGNQPQHF
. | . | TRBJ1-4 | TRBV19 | TGTGCCAGTAGCGGGACTGTGGCGGTTGAAAAACTGTTTTTT | CASSGTVAVEKLFF
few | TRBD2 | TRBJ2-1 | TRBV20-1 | TGCAGTATTAGCGGGAGCGCTTACAATGAGCAGTTCTTC | CSISGSAYNEQFF
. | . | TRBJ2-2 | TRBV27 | TGTGCCAGCAGTCCCACGGGGCGCTTGGTGACCGGGGAGCTGTTTTTT | CASSPTGRLVTGELFF
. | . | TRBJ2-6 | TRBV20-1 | TGCAGTGCTAGTGGGCAGGTGGGGGCCAACGTCCTGACTTTC | CSASGQVGANVLTF
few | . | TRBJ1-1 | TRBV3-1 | TGTGCCACCACCAATTTTGGGGGAAACACTGAAGCTTTCTTT | CATTNFGGNTEAFF
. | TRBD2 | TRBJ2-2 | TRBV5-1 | TGCGCCAGCAGCCCGGCGGTAGCGGGCTCGAACACCGGGGAGCTGTTTTTT | CASSPAVAGSNTGELFF
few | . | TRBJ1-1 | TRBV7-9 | TGTGCCAGCAGCTATCTCCAGGTCGCTGAAGCTTTCTTT | CASSYLQVAEAFF
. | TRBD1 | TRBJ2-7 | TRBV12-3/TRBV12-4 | TGTGCCAGCGGCCGGGACAGGGTGACCTACGAGCAGTACTTC | CASGRDRVTYEQYF